This is a list of T cell receptor beta chains from one sample in a study of beta chain features in type 1 diabetes. The table came from immunoSEQ multiplex PCR; TCRdb's copy has only in-frame clones and leaves some out. The sample carries some 130,000 clones, around 9% recorded once. Sequenced sample: central memory CD4+ T cells from blood. The receptors were gathered from a man between 25 and 39 years old with type 1 diabetes. Each CDR3 is given with its conserved first and last residue. A D gene is named only where the DNA matches it firmly. A clone size is listed for some rows: how often the clone was seen (once, few, many), or a class if it is expanded.

abundance: few; d_gene: TRBD1; v_gene: TRBV7-8; j_gene: TRBJ2-7; CDR3aa: CASSTGTGPSYEQYF; CDR3nt: TGTGCCAGCAGCACCGGGACAGGGCCCTCCTACGAGCAGTACTTC
abundance: -; d_gene: TRBD2; v_gene: TRBV11-1; j_gene: TRBJ2-5; CDR3aa: CASSLGLAGSETQYF; CDR3nt: TGTGCCAGCAGCTTGGGACTAGCAGGTTCGGAGACCCAGTACTTC
abundance: few; d_gene: -; v_gene: TRBV25-1; j_gene: TRBJ2-3; CDR3aa: CASSDRTRGVSDTQYF; CDR3nt: TGTGCCAGCAGTGACCGGACTAGGGGGGTATCAGATACGCAGTATTTT
abundance: few; d_gene: TRBD1; v_gene: TRBV5-1; j_gene: TRBJ2-5; CDR3aa: CASSLGVTGGQETQYF; CDR3nt: TGCGCCAGCAGCTTGGGAGTGACAGGGGGGCAAGAGACCCAGTACTTC
abundance: -; d_gene: -; v_gene: TRBV19; j_gene: TRBJ1-2; CDR3aa: CASSSQGYGYTF; CDR3nt: TGTGCCAGTAGTTCGCAGGGGTATGGCTACACCTTC
abundance: -; d_gene: -; v_gene: TRBV7-3; j_gene: TRBJ1-6; CDR3aa: CASSGRAGNSPLHF; CDR3nt: TGTGCCAGCAGCGGGAGGGCGGGAAATTCACCCCTCCACTTT
abundance: few; d_gene: TRBD1; v_gene: TRBV7-6; j_gene: TRBJ1-1; CDR3aa: CASSLGVGTGMNTEAFF; CDR3nt: TGTGCCAGCAGCTTAGGTGTCGGGACAGGGATGAACACTGAAGCTTTCTTT
abundance: few; d_gene: -; v_gene: TRBV7-9; j_gene: TRBJ2-5; CDR3aa: CASSWTGGSETQYF; CDR3nt: TGTGCCAGCAGCTGGACCGGGGGTTCGGAGACCCAGTACTTC
abundance: -; d_gene: -; v_gene: TRBV7-2; j_gene: TRBJ2-4; CDR3aa: CASSGTKGGIQYF; CDR3nt: TGTGCCAGCTCCGGGACTAAAGGGGGCATTCAGTACTTC
abundance: few; d_gene: -; v_gene: TRBV7-8; j_gene: TRBJ2-3; CDR3aa: CASSLRGASSTDTQYF; CDR3nt: TGTGCCAGCAGCCTACGGGGAGCTTCTAGCACAGATACGCAGTATTTT
abundance: many; d_gene: -; v_gene: TRBV5-6; j_gene: TRBJ1-1; CDR3aa: CASSSSPAGNTEAFF; CDR3nt: TGTGCCAGCAGCTCCAGCCCGGCAGGGAACACTGAAGCTTTCTTT
abundance: -; d_gene: TRBD1; v_gene: TRBV4-2; j_gene: TRBJ2-3; CDR3aa: CASSQSMGGQGGDTQYF; CDR3nt: TGTGCCAGCAGCCAATCAATGGGGGGACAGGGAGGAGATACGCAGTATTTT
abundance: -; d_gene: TRBD1; v_gene: TRBV29-1; j_gene: TRBJ1-2; CDR3aa: CSVGRTGGNGYTF; CDR3nt: TGCAGCGTTGGGCGGACAGGGGGAAATGGCTACACCTTC
abundance: many; d_gene: -; v_gene: TRBV6-6; j_gene: TRBJ2-7; CDR3aa: CASRLNQLQGPQYF; CDR3nt: TGTGCCAGCAGGCTGAACCAACTACAGGGACCCCAGTACTTC
abundance: few; d_gene: -; v_gene: TRBV6-4; j_gene: TRBJ2-3; CDR3aa: CASATISTDTQYF; CDR3nt: TGTGCCAGCGCTACGATAAGTACAGATACGCAGTATTTT
abundance: few; d_gene: -; v_gene: TRBV5-6; j_gene: TRBJ1-3; CDR3aa: CASSGTTGAIYF; CDR3nt: TGTGCCAGCAGCGGTACGACAGGAGCCATATATTTT